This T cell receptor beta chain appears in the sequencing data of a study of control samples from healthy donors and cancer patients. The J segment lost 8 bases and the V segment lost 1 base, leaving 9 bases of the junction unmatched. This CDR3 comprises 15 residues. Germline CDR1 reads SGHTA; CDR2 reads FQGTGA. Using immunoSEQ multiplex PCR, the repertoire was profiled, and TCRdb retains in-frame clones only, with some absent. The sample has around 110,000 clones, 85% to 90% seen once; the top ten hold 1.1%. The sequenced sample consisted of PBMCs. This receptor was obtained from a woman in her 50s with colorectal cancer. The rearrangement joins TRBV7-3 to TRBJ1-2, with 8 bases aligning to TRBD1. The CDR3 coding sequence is TGTGCCAGCAGCTTAAATCCCCTGACAGGGGAAGGCTACACCTTC. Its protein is CASSLNPLTGEGYTF.